Following are 2 T cell receptor beta chains from one sample sequenced in a study of cytotoxic CD8 clonotypes in ibrutinib-treated CLL. The assay was immunoSEQ multiplex PCR, and TCRdb's table has in-frame clones only and misses some. Among roughly 200,000 clones listed, about three quarters were seen once. The sample was PBMCs, taken after 12 months of ibrutinib treatment. These receptors all come from a human donor with chronic lymphocytic leukemia.

This clone was counted only a few times. The chain recombines TRBV7-9 with TRBJ1-2; D is possibly TRBD1 (5 bases). The ends were cut back, 1 base at V and 3 bases at J, with 6 bases in the middle. The CDR3 is 13 residues long. Germline-derived CDR1 and CDR2 are SEHNR and FQNEAQ (reference sequence). The chain's CDR3 is CASSLGGDYGYTF. The DNA for the CDR3 is TGTGCCAGCAGCTTAGGGGGCGACTATGGCTACACCTTC.

The chain couples TRBV4-1 to TRBJ2-3, with TRBD2 as a possible D gene (5 bases). CDR3 length: 16 residues. In germline, CDR1 is MGHRA, CDR2 YSYEKL. The V gene lost 4 bases and the J gene lost 3 bases, with 17 bases spanning the gap. CDR3 residues: CASSRKAGGRTDTQYF. CDR3 bases: TGCGCCAGCAGCCGAAAGGCGGGTGGGAGAACAGATACGCAGTATTTT.